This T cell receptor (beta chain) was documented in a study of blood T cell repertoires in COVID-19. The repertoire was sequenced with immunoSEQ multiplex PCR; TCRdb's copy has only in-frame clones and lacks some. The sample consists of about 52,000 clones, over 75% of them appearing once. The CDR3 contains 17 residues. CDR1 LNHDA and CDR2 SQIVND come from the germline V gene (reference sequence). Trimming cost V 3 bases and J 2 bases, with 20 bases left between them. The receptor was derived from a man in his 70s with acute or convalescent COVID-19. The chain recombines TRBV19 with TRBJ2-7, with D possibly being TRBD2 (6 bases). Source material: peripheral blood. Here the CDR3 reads CASSMGWGTGKTYEQYF. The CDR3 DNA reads TGTGCCAGTAGTATGGGCTGGGGGACTGGGAAGACCTACGAGCAGTACTTC.